These T cell receptor beta chains were read from a single sample in a study of post-analysis software for immune sequencing data. TCRdb redid the calling of the PCR reads with MiXCR, one entry per CDR3 protein. The sample has over 150,000 distinct CDR3 sequences, approximately 28% seen once. Sequenced material: blood. The source of these receptors is a girl aged 5-17 years with multiple sclerosis. Each CDR3 is given with its conserved first and last residue. D genes are given only for firm matches.

v_call: TRBV28
d_call: -
j_call: TRBJ2-1
cdr3_aa: CASNQAGPLNEQFF

v_call: TRBV12-3/TRBV12-4
d_call: -
j_call: TRBJ2-2
cdr3_aa: CASSLNRDGEPFF

v_call: TRBV4-1
d_call: TRBD2
j_call: TRBJ2-1
cdr3_aa: CASSQALAGVAVGGQFF

v_call: TRBV18
d_call: -
j_call: TRBJ2-5
cdr3_aa: CASSPNDRETQYF

v_call: TRBV28
d_call: -
j_call: TRBJ2-1
cdr3_aa: CASSLNGMEQFF

v_call: TRBV29-1
d_call: -
j_call: -
cdr3_aa: CSASHLGGEQYF

v_call: TRBV12-5
d_call: TRBD2
j_call: TRBJ2-1
cdr3_aa: CASGAGLAGGEVRQFF

v_call: TRBV15
d_call: -
j_call: TRBJ2-5
cdr3_aa: CATSRGQETQYF

v_call: TRBV12-3/TRBV12-4
d_call: -
j_call: TRBJ1-5
cdr3_aa: CASSFSGYNQPQHF

v_call: TRBV6-5
d_call: -
j_call: TRBJ2-1
cdr3_aa: CASQTRGGYNEQFF

v_call: TRBV15
d_call: -
j_call: TRBJ2-7
cdr3_aa: CATSRGIKGPLNEQYF

v_call: TRBV11-2
d_call: -
j_call: TRBJ2-5
cdr3_aa: CASRPLTGRGETQYF

v_call: TRBV5-1
d_call: -
j_call: TRBJ2-3
cdr3_aa: CASSLSADRRDTQYF

v_call: TRBV6-2/TRBV6-3
d_call: TRBD2
j_call: TRBJ2-4
cdr3_aa: CASSYSLAGGLAKNIQYF

v_call: TRBV7-3
d_call: TRBD2
j_call: TRBJ2-3
cdr3_aa: CASSLQASGRGADTQYF

v_call: TRBV20-1
d_call: TRBD2
j_call: TRBJ2-1
cdr3_aa: CSALSGLAGGAGEQFF

v_call: TRBV20-1
d_call: TRBD1
j_call: TRBJ1-2
cdr3_aa: CSAPTNRDRGASNYGYTF

v_call: TRBV20-1
d_call: TRBD2
j_call: TRBJ2-5
cdr3_aa: CSVKLGRGVQETQYF

v_call: TRBV7-2
d_call: -
j_call: TRBJ2-3
cdr3_aa: CASRRSGSNTQYF

v_call: TRBV20-1
d_call: TRBD1
j_call: TRBJ2-7
cdr3_aa: CSASPGDRASYEQYF

v_call: TRBV18
d_call: TRBD2
j_call: TRBJ2-1
cdr3_aa: CASSPLTARTRDEQFF

v_call: TRBV4-2
d_call: -
j_call: TRBJ2-5
cdr3_aa: CASSQEGSGGETQYF

v_call: TRBV20-1
d_call: TRBD2
j_call: TRBJ2-7
cdr3_aa: CSADRTSGNYEQYF

v_call: TRBV10-3
d_call: TRBD1
j_call: TRBJ2-1
cdr3_aa: CAIGGTGEYNEQFF

v_call: TRBV6-2/TRBV6-3
d_call: -
j_call: TRBJ1-1
cdr3_aa: CASSYSKYGAPTEAFF

v_call: TRBV12-3/TRBV12-4
d_call: -
j_call: TRBJ2-6
cdr3_aa: CASSPGYRDSGANVLTF

v_call: TRBV4-1
d_call: -
j_call: TRBJ1-1
cdr3_aa: CASSQEITGYTEAFF

v_call: TRBV7-2
d_call: TRBD2
j_call: TRBJ2-3
cdr3_aa: CASSLDSGGTDTQYF

v_call: TRBV12-3/TRBV12-4
d_call: -
j_call: TRBJ1-2
cdr3_aa: CASSSGSANYGYTF

v_call: TRBV20-1
d_call: -
j_call: TRBJ2-1
cdr3_aa: CSARDPLNRRSNNEQFF

v_call: TRBV27
d_call: TRBD1
j_call: TRBJ1-6
cdr3_aa: CASSLDRGKNSPLHF

v_call: TRBV18
d_call: -
j_call: TRBJ2-7
cdr3_aa: CASSPPTSVQSYEQYF

v_call: TRBV29-1
d_call: -
j_call: TRBJ2-2
cdr3_aa: CSVDRLAEGELFF

v_call: TRBV28
d_call: -
j_call: TRBJ1-2
cdr3_aa: CASSLPGGEGHGYTF

v_call: TRBV30
d_call: -
j_call: TRBJ2-7
cdr3_aa: CAMGQAGYEQYF

v_call: TRBV5-1
d_call: TRBD2
j_call: TRBJ2-1
cdr3_aa: CASRESGNTYNEQFF

v_call: TRBV9
d_call: -
j_call: TRBJ2-1
cdr3_aa: CASSVSTYEQFF